The T cell receptor beta chain described here comes from a study of T cells in Graves' hyperthyroidism and ophthalmopathy. RNA transcripts yielded amplified TCR beta CDR3 regions. During a first-round RT-PCR of the TCR CDR3, the HTBI primer set was used. TCRdb processed the multiplex PCR reads anew with MiXCR; each CDR3 protein has one entry. There are approximately 520,000 distinct CDR3 sequences in the sample; less than 25% occur only once, and about 10% lies in the top ten. The germline V gene has CDR1 LNHNV and CDR2 YYDKDF (reference sequence). Trimming took 0 bases from V and 7 from J, leaving 9 bases between them. The length of the CDR3 is 13 residues.

The clonotype comes from a woman aged 25 to 39 with Graves' ophthalmopathy. Material: blood. The rearrangement joins TRBV15 to TRBJ1-2; no firm D call. The CDR3 DNA follows: TGTGCCACCAGCAGAGATGTAGGGTCTGGCTACACCTTC. Translated, it gives CATSRDVGSGYTF.